Included here is one TCR beta chain sequence, with context. Method: immunoSEQ multiplex PCR; TCRdb's copy keeps in-frame clones and lacks some. Here the sample spans around 110,000 clones, about 90% being singletons. This specimen belongs to a study of T cell responses to AZD1222 COVID-19 vaccine. CDR1 KGHSH and CDR2 LQKENI come from the germline V gene. The CDR3 contains 15 residues. With 2 bases clipped from V and 2 bases from J, the junction kept 4 bases outside the gene matches. This material consisted of peripheral blood, taken on day 0 of AZD1222 vaccination. The V and J genes are TRBV18 and TRBJ2-7; TRBD1 matches 9 bases. The sequence derives from an adult in good health. The CDR3 DNA follows: TGTGCCAGCTCACCATGGGGACAGGGCACCTACGAGCAGTACTTC. This encodes CASSPWGQGTYEQYF.